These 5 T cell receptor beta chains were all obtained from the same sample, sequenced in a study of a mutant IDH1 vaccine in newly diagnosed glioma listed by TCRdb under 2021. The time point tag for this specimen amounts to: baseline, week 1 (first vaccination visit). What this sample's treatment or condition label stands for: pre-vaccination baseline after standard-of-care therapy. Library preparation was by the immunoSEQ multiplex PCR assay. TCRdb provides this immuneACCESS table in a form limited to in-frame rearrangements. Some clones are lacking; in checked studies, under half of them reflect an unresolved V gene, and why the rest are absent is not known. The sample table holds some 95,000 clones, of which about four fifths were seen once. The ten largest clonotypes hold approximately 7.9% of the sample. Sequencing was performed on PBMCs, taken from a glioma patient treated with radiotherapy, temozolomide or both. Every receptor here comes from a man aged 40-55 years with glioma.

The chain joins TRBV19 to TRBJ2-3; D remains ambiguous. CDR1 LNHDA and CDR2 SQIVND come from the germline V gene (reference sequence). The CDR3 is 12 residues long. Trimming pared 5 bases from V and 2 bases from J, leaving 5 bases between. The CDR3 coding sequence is TGTGCCAGTAGTTTCCTCACAGATACGCAGTATTTT. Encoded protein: CASSFLTDTQYF.

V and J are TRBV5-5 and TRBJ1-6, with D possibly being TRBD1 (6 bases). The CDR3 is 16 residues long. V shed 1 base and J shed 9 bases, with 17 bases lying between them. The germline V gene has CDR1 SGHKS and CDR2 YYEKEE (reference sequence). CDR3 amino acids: CASSLMAGGRVSPLHF. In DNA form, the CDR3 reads TGTGCCAGCAGCTTGATGGCGGGGGGGCGCGTTTCACCCCTCCACTTT.

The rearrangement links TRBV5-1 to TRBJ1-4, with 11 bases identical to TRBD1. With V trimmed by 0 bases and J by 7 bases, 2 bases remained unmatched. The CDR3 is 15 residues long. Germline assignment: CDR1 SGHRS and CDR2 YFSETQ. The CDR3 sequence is CASSLEGTGGEKLFF. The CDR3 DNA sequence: TGCGCCAGCAGCTTGGAGGGGACAGGGGGTGAAAAACTGTTTTTT.

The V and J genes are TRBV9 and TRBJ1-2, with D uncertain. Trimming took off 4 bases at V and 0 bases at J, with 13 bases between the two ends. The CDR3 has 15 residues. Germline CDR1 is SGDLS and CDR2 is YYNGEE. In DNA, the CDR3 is TGTGCCAGCAGCCCCTCGGGCAGTTCTAACTATGGCTACACCTTC. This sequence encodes CASSPSGSSNYGYTF.

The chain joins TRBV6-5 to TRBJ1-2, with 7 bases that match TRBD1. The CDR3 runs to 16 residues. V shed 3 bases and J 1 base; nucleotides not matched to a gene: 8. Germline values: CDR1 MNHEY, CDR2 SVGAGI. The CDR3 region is CASSYLDREINYGYTF. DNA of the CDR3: TGTGCCAGCAGTTATCTCGACAGGGAGATTAACTATGGCTACACCTTC.